This entry describes one T cell receptor (beta chain). Its specificity is unknown. This sample is part of a study of shared clonotypes between healthy human individuals. General observations from the study: There were few donors, and this limited the genetic and exposure-history diversity represented. The naive CD4 repertoires of a handful of donors were compared, and about 5% of clonotypes were shared.

This CDR3 region has 13 residues. Trimming pared 2 bases from V and 3 bases from J, leaving 9 bases between. Germline CDR1 reads SGHNT; CDR2 reads YYREEE (reference sequence). Sorted-subset replicate PCRs used 200 ng of genomic DNA. This amount corresponded to 33,000 or so T cell genomes. Only in-frame clones appear in the TCRdb table, and some are missing; sequencing was by immunoSEQ multiplex PCR. The profile shows roughly 2.6 million clones, 85% to 95% of them singletons. The V gene is TRBV5-4, the J gene TRBJ2-7; no reliable D call. The receptor comes from a man younger than 35 in good health. Sequencing used naive CD4+ T cells sorted from blood. Specified subset: CD45RA+ positively selected. The CDR3 region has the DNA TGTGCCAGCAGCTTCGGAGTTTTCTACGAGCAGTACTTC. Amino acid sequence: CASSFGVFYEQYF.